These T cell receptor beta chains were read from a single sample in a study of OX40 agonist ivuxolimab in advanced cancers. Libraries were prepared by immunoSEQ multiplex PCR; TCRdb keeps only in-frame clonotypes and omits some of them. The sample yields fewer than 40,000 clones, approximately 89% seen once. This specimen was CD4+ or CD8+ T cells sorted from blood, taken in a trial of the OX40 agonist ivuxolimab. All receptors come from an adult with an advanced solid tumor such as melanoma, head and neck, liver or kidney cancer. The CDR3 runs from the conserved cysteine through the conserved F or W. The D gene is left open where the match is weak. Part of the rows lack a size; the others show once, few, many or a class for expanded clones.

TRBV7-9	TRBJ2-3	16	TRBD2	.	TGTGCCAGCAGCTTAGGAACTAGCGACTTCACAGATACGCAGTATTTT	CASSLGTSDFTDTQYF
TRBV9	TRBJ2-7	14	TRBD1	.	TGTGCCAGCAGCGTGACAGGGGAAGAGGGGGAGCAGTACTTC	CASSVTGEEGEQYF
TRBV5-4	TRBJ2-7	14	.	.	TGTGCCAGCACCTACGGGCAGGCCTCCTACGAGCAGTACTTC	CASTYGQASYEQYF
TRBV6-1	TRBJ2-3	13	.	.	TGTGCCAGCAGTGACCCTGGAGCAGATACGCAGTATTTT	CASSDPGADTQYF
TRBV5-1	TRBJ2-1	16	TRBD2	.	TGCGCCAGCAGCTTGGAGCTAGCGGGAGGGTCCAATGAGCAGTTCTTC	CASSLELAGGSNEQFF
TRBV7-8	TRBJ2-3	13	.	.	TGTGCCAGCAGCCAGCGACTCTCAAATACGCAGTATTTT	CASSQRLSNTQYF
TRBV7-9	TRBJ1-3	13	.	.	TGTGCCAGCAGCTTCGGACCAGAGGACACCATATATTTT	CASSFGPEDTIYF
TRBV27	TRBJ1-1	17	.	once	TGTGCCAGCAGTTTAGAACACCCGAGGGCGTCGGGCACTGAAGCTTTCTTT	CASSLEHPRASGTEAFF
TRBV28	TRBJ1-2	14	.	.	TGTGCCAGCAGTTATGGGGGCCGAAACTATGGCTACACCTTC	CASSYGGRNYGYTF
TRBV30	TRBJ1-2	14	.	once	TGTGCCTGGACCGAACGGACAGCCTTCTATGGCTACACCTTC	CAWTERTAFYGYTF
TRBV6-1	TRBJ1-4	15	.	once	TGTGCCAGCAGTGAAGTTTTGGGAACTGAAGAAAAACTGTTTTTT	CASSEVLGTEEKLFF
TRBV5-1	TRBJ2-3	15	TRBD2	.	TGCGCCAGCAGCTTGGATACTAGCGGCACAGATACGCAGTATTTT	CASSLDTSGTDTQYF
TRBV19	TRBJ2-1	16	TRBD2	.	TGTGCCAGTAGTATTGGGGGGACTAGCGGTTACAATGAGCAGTTCTTC	CASSIGGTSGYNEQFF
TRBV19	TRBJ1-1	14	.	few	TGTGCCAGTAGTTGGAGCGCGCGGATATCTGAAGCTTTCTTT	CASSWSARISEAFF
TRBV12-2	TRBJ2-3	13	.	.	TGTGCAAGTCGTAGGGGGAAAAAAGATACGCAGTATTTT	CASRRGKKDTQYF
TRBV30	TRBJ1-2	13	.	once	TGTGCCTGGACCGCAGACCTTAACTATGGCTACACCTTC	CAWTADLNYGYTF
TRBV6-5	TRBJ1-5	14	.	.	TGTGCCAGCAGCGGAGGGGGGCGGAATCAGCCCCAGCATTTT	CASSGGGRNQPQHF
TRBV5-1	TRBJ2-5	17	TRBD2	once	TGCGCCAGCAGCTTGTCCTTAGGGACTAGCGGGGAAGAGACCCAGTACTTC	CASSLSLGTSGEETQYF
TRBV4-3	TRBJ2-5	14	.	.	TGCGCCAGCAGCCAAGGACTGGGGGGAGAGACCCAGTACTTC	CASSQGLGGETQYF
TRBV5-3	TRBJ2-7	18	TRBD2	.	TGTGCCAGAAGCCACGGGACTAGCGAGACTCCGAGCTCCTACGAGCAGTACTTC	CARSHGTSETPSSYEQYF
TRBV7-9	TRBJ2-1	18	TRBD2	.	TGTGCCAGCAGCCTCCGGGCTAGCGGGAGGCGATTGGGCAATGAGCAGTTCTTC	CASSLRASGRRLGNEQFF
TRBV6-1	TRBJ1-1	14	.	.	TGTGCCAGCAGCGCTTCACTCATGAACACTGAAGCTTTCTTT	CASSASLMNTEAFF
TRBV12-5	TRBJ2-1	22	.	few	TGTGCTAGTGGTTGGAGGGATCCGCTTGCGGGACTCCTCAGGGGATCCTACAATGAGCAGTTCTTC	CASGWRDPLAGLLRGSYNEQFF
TRBV27	TRBJ2-3	15	.	.	TGTGCCAGCAGTCCCCGGAGAGCTGGCACAGATACGCAGTATTTT	CASSPRRAGTDTQYF
TRBV28	TRBJ2-1	15	.	.	TGTGCCAGCAGACGACCGGCCAGGGAAGGAGGAGAGCAGTTCTTC	CASRRPAREGGEQFF
TRBV21-1	TRBJ2-7	15	.	.	TGTGCCAGCAGCAAAGAGAGACGGTCGATCGACGAGCAGTACTTC	CASSKERRSIDEQYF
TRBV7-7	TRBJ2-5	14	TRBD1	.	TGTGCCAGCAGCAAGGACAGGGGCCAAGAGACCCAGTACTTC	CASSKDRGQETQYF
TRBV6-1	TRBJ1-6	14	TRBD1	.	TGTGCCAGCAACCGACAGGGCTATAATTCACCCCTCCACTTT	CASNRQGYNSPLHF
TRBV7-9	TRBJ2-1	14	.	.	TGTGCCAGCTCCCTAGGCCAGGGGGGTAATGAGCAGTTCTTC	CASSLGQGGNEQFF
TRBV7-2	TRBJ1-1	15	.	.	TGTGCCAGCAGCTTCCGGGCAGGGGAGGGAGCTGAAGCTTTCTTT	CASSFRAGEGAEAFF
TRBV27	TRBJ1-2	15	.	.	TGTGCCAGCAGTTTAAAGGAGGGAAATAACTATGGCTACACCTTC	CASSLKEGNNYGYTF
TRBV5-1	TRBJ2-1	15	TRBD2	once	TGCGCCAGCAGCCTGTTTCCTTCTAGCGGCAATGAGCAGTTCTTC	CASSLFPSSGNEQFF
TRBV9	TRBJ2-1	15	.	.	TGTGCCAGCAGCGTAGGGCCCCAAACGCACAATGAGCAGTTCTTC	CASSVGPQTHNEQFF
TRBV11-3	TRBJ2-1	13	TRBD2	.	TGTGCCAGCAGCTCGGGGGGGGCCGATGAGCAGTTCTTC	CASSSGGADEQFF
TRBV5-6	TRBJ2-7	17	.	.	TGTGCCAGCAGCTTGGGGGAGACGAGGTTAAGCTCCTACGAGCAGTACTTC	CASSLGETRLSSYEQYF
TRBV6-5	TRBJ1-2	15	TRBD1	.	TGTGCCAGCAGCCCCGGGACAGGGGGCCGAAGTGGCTACACCTTC	CASSPGTGGRSGYTF
TRBV9	TRBJ2-3	14	.	.	TGTGCCAGCAGCCTAACTAGTAAGGGAGATACGCAGTATTTT	CASSLTSKGDTQYF
TRBV7-2	TRBJ2-7	17	TRBD2	few	TGTGCCAGCAGCTTAAGGACTAGCGGGCTGAGCTCCTACGAGCAGTACTTC	CASSLRTSGLSSYEQYF
TRBV30	TRBJ2-5	13	.	.	TGTGCCTGGAGTGGGCAAACCCGCAAGACCCAGTACTTC	CAWSGQTRKTQYF
TRBV28	TRBJ2-7	14	TRBD1	.	TGTGCCAGCAGGAGACAACAGGGGGCCTACGAGCAGTACTTC	CASRRQQGAYEQYF